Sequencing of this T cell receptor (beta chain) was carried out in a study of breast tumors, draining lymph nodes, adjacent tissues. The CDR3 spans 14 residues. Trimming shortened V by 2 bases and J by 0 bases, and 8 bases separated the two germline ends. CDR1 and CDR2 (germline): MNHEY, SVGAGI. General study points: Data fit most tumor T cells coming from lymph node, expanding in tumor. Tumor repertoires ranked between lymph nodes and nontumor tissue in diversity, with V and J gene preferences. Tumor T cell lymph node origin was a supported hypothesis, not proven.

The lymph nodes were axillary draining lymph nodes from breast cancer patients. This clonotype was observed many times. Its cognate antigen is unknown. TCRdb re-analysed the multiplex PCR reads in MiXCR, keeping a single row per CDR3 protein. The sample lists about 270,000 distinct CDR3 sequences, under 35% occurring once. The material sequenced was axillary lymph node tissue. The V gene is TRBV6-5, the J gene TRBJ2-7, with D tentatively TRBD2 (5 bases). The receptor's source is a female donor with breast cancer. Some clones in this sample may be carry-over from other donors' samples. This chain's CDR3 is CASSYIRDSYEQYF. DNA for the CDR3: TGTGCCAGCAGTTACATTCGGGACTCCTACGAGCAGTACTTC.